This TCR beta chain was captured by sequencing in a study of cytomegalovirus exposure and HLA in healthy donors. TCRdb's copy holds only in-frame clones and misses some; the assay was immunoSEQ multiplex PCR. The sample lists 180,000 or so clones; 86% were seen once. Germline CDR1 MDHEN, CDR2 SYDVKM. The CDR3 runs 15 residues. V lost 5 bases and J 2 bases, leaving 16 bases between the germline ends. Input material: PBMCs. The chain combines TRBV28 with TRBJ2-7; tentative D call: TRBD1 (5 bases). This clonotype was obtained from a man younger than 35 in good health and CMV-seropositive. The CDR3 bases are TGTGCCAGCAGTCGAATGTCAGGGTCCCCCTACGAGCAGTACTTC. Amino acid sequence: CASSRMSGSPYEQYF.